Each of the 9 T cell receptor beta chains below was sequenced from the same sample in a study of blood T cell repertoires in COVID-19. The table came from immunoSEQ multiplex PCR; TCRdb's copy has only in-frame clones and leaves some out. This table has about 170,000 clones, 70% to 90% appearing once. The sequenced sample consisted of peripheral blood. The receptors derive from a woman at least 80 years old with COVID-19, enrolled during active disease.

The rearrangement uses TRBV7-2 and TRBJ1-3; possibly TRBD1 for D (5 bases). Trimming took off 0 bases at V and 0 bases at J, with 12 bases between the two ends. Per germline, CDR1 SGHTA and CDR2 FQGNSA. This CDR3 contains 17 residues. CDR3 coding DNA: TGTGCCAGCAGCTTAGCGGGAGGGGCCGACTCTGGAAACACCATATATTTT. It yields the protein CASSLAGGADSGNTIYF.

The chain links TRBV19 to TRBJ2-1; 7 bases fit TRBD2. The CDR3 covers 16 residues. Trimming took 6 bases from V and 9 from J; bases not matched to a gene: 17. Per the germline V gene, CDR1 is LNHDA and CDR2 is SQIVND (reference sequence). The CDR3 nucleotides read TGTGCCAGTAGGGGGGGTGAAGTAGCGGGCTACTCTGAGCAGTTCTTC. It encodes CASRGGEVAGYSEQFF.

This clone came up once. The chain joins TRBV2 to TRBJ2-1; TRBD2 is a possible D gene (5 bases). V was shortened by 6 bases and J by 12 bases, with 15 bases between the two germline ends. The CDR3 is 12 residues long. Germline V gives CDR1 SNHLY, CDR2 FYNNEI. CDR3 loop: CASRGLALGQFF. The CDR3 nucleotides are TGTGCCAGCAGAGGTCTAGCACTAGGGCAGTTCTTC.

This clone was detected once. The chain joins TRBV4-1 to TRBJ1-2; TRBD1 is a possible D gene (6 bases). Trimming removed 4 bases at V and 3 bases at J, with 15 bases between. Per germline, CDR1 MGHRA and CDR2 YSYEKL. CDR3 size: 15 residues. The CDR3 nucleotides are TGCGCCAGCAGCCCCTCCGGGGGGGGCGACTATGGCTACACCTTC. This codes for CASSPSGGGDYGYTF.

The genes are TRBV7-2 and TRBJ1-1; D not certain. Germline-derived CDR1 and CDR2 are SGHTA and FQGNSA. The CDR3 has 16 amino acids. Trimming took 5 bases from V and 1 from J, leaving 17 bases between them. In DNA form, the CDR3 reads TGTGCCAGCAGCCCCGGGGTGGGCAGACCGAACACTGAAGCTTTCTTT. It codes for CASSPGVGRPNTEAFF.

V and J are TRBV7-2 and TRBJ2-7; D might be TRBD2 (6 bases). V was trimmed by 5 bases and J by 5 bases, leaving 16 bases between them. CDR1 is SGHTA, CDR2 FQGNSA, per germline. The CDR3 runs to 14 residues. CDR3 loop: CASSKSRDSDEQYF. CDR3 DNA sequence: TGTGCCAGCAGCAAAAGCAGGGACTCTGACGAGCAGTACTTC.

Written as DNA, the CDR3 is TGTGCCAGCGCCCGGGCTAGCGGAAGCACAGATACGCAGTATTTT. This gives the protein CASARASGSTDTQYF. The chain couples TRBV9 to TRBJ2-3; 7 bases line up with TRBD2. Germline V gene lookup returns CDR1 SGDLS and CDR2 YYNGEE. The CDR3 is 15 residues long. V was clipped by 7 bases and J by 0 bases; unmatched bases: 8.

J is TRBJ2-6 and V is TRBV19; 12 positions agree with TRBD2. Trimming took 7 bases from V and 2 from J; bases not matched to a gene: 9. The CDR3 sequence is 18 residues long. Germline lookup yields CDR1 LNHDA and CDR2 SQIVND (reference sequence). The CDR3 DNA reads TGTGCCAGTAATCTAGCGGGAGGGCCCATCGCTGGGGCCAACGTCCTGACTTTC. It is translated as CASNLAGGPIAGANVLTF.

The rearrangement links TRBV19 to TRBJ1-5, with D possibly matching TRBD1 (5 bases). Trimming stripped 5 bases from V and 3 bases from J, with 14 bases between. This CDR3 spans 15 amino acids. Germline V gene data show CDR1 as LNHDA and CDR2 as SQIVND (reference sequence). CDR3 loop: CASSPQVPLNQPQHF. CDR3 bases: TGTGCCAGTAGTCCACAGGTCCCGCTCAATCAGCCCCAGCATTTT.